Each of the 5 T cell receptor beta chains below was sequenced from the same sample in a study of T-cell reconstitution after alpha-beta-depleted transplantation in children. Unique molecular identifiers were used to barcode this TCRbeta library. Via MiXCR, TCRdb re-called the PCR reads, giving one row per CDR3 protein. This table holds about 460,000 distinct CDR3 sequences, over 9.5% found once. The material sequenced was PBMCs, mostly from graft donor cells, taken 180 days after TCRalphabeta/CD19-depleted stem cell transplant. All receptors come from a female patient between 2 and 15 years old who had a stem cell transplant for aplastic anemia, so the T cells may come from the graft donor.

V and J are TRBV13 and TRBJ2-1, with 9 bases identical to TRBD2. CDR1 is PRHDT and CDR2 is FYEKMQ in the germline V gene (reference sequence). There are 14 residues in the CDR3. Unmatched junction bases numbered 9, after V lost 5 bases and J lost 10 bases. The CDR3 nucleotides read TGTGCCAGCAGCCCCGGCAGGGGACTAGCCGAGCAGTTCTTC. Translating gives CASSPGRGLAEQFF.

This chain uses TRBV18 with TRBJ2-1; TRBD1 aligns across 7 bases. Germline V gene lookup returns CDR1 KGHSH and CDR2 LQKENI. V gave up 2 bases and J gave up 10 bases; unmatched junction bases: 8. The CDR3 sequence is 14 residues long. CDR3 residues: CASSPLGTVREQFF. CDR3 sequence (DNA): TGTGCCAGCTCACCATTGGGGACAGTTAGGGAGCAGTTCTTC. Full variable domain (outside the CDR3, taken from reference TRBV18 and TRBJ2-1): NAGVMQNPRHLVRRRGQEARLRCSPMKGHSHVYWYRQLPEEGLKFMVYLQKENIIDESGMPKERFSAEFPKEGPSILRIQQVVRGDSAAYFCASSPLGTVREQFFGPGTRLTVL.

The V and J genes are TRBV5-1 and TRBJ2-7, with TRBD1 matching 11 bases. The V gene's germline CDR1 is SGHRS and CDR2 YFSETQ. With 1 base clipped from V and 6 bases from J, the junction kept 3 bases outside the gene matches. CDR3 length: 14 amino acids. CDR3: CASSLRTGGGEQYF. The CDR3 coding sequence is TGCGCCAGCAGCTTGAGGACAGGGGGCGGCGAGCAGTACTTC.

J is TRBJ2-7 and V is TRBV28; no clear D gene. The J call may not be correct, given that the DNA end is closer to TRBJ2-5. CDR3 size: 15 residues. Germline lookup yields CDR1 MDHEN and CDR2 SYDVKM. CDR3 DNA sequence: TGTGCCAGCAGTTTAAGAGTTCCGAGCCAAGAGACCCAGTACTTC. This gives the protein CASSLRVPSQETQYF.

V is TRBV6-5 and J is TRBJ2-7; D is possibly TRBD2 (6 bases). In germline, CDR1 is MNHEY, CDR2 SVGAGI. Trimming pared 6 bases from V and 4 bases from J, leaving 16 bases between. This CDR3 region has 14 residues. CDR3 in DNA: TGTGCCAGCAGATACCGGGACTCAGAGTACGAGCAGTACTTC. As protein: CASRYRDSEYEQYF.